The clone carrying this T cell receptor (beta chain) occurred a few times. No antigen is known for it. This record belongs to a study of T cell clonotyping in hematopoietic cell transplantation. The data were produced by immunoSEQ multiplex PCR, yet TCRdb's version contains in-frame clones alone and is incomplete. The sample records 1,000 to 1,500 clones, less than 60% being singletons. Recipients were bled about 28 days pretransplant and at posttransplant days 30, 100, 180. Regarding the study as a whole: Recipient TCR diversity dropped after transplant; expanded clonotypes rose from day 30 to 180.

CDR1 GTSNPN and CDR2 SVGIG come from the germline V gene (reference sequence). This CDR3 spans 11 amino acids. Trimming took 7 bases from V and 1 from J, leaving 7 bases between them. The chain employs TRBV30 and TRBJ1-1, with D unresolved. This TCR came from a male patient between 45 and 60 years old who had an allogeneic stem cell transplant from an unrelated donor, so T cells may come from the graft donor. Some clones in this sample may be carry-over from other donors' samples. Material: PBMCs, obtained 180 days after allogeneic stem cell transplant. The CDR3 coding sequence is TGTGCCTTGGAAAGGAACACTGAAGCTTTCTTT. Translation: CALERNTEAFF. Drawing the rest from reference TRBV30 and TRBJ1-1, the complete variable domain is SQTIHQWPATLVQPVGSPLSLECTVEGTSNPNLYWYRQAAGRGLQLLFYSVGIGQISSEVPQNLSASRPQDRQFILSSKKLLLSDSGFYLCALERNTEAFFGQGTRLTVV.